This T cell receptor beta chain was captured by sequencing in a study of technical replicates of blood from a few donors. Sequencing was performed with immunoSEQ multiplex PCR; in TCRdb, only in-frame clones are kept and a portion is missing. The repertoire consists of about 93,000 clones, with 95% occurring once and the leading ten covering just over 0.25%. The germline CDR1 and CDR2 sequences are SGHTA and FQGTGA. The CDR3 runs 16 residues. Trimming removed 5 bases at V and 0 bases at J, with 11 bases between. Sequences were obtained from T cells isolated from PBMCs. The receptor's source is a human donor in good health. The chain links TRBV7-3 to TRBJ2-6, with D unresolved. CDR3 sequence reads: CASSLYPFSGANVLTF. CDR3 sequence (DNA): TGTGCCAGCAGCCTATACCCCTTCTCTGGGGCCAACGTCCTGACTTTC.